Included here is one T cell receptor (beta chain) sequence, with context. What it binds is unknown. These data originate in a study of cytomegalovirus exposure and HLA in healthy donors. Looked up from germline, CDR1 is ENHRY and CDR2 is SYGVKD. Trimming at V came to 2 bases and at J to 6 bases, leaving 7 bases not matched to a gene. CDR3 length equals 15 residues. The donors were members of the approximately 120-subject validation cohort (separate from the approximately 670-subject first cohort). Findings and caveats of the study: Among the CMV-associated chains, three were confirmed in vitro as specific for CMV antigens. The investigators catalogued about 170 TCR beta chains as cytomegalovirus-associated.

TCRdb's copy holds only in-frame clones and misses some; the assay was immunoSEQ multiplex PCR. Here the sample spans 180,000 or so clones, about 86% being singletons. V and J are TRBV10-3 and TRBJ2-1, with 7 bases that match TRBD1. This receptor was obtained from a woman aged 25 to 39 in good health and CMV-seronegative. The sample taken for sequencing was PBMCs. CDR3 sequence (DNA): TGTGCCATCAGTGAGGAAGGGGGCCAAGTCAATGAGCAGTTCTTC. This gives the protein CAISEEGGQVNEQFF.